This TCR beta chain was captured in a study of blood T cell repertoires in COVID-19. Turning to the study itself: PBMCs, B-cell-depleted T cells, or T cells were the source of the cDNA or gDNA that made up the material.

This clone was seen a handful of times. Study processing details: Amplified reference gene primers provided the basis for estimating nucleated cell counts. Clones were read by immunoSEQ multiplex PCR, and TCRdb kept only the in-frame ones, dropping some. Clone size and V and J calls were adopted from that table, with D and trimming inferred from the DNA. Of some 250,000 clones listed, roughly 90% are singletons. Sequenced: peripheral blood. The source of this sequence is a man aged 25-45 years with active or convalescent COVID-19.

DNA for the CDR3: TGTGCCAGCAGTGCTCCCTATCAAGAGACCCAGTACTTC. Its translation is CASSAPYQETQYF. The gene calls are TRBV2 and TRBJ2-5; D unresolved. Germline-derived CDR1 and CDR2 are SNHLY and FYNNEI. The CDR3 has 13 residues. Trimming shortened V by 4 bases and J by 2 bases, and 8 bases separated the two germline ends.